This paragraph covers one T cell receptor beta chain sequence. Its target is unknown. The protocol was immunoSEQ multiplex PCR, while the TCRdb copy is restricted to in-frame clones and leaves out a portion. The data contain tens of thousands of clones, 65% to 70% of them singletons. This record comes from a study of CD4 T cells in relation to SARS-CoV-2 and coronaviruses. On the study more broadly: Controls used an HIV-1 Nef peptide pool or no peptide.

The study's findings and limits: Crossreactivity was assessed only for spike protein, not other viral proteins. Monoreactive clones expanded significantly more to SARS-CoV-2 than crossreactive clones did.

V trimming: 0 bases; J trimming: 6 bases; junction bases outside the gene matches: 14. Germline V CDR1 and CDR2: LGHDT, YNNKEL (reference sequence). The CDR3 sequence is 19 residues long. Unexposed donor CD4+ T cells date from 2011-2018, before the COVID-19 pandemic. CD4+ T cells were isolated from the cells after around eleven days of culture. As cell numbers allowed, unexposed-donor CD4+ T cells faced SARS-CoV-2 S/N and four cold-coronavirus spikes. The sequence was obtained from a human donor in good health. The sample taken for sequencing was CD4+ T cells from PBMCs, cultured in vitro. V is TRBV3-1 (or the pseudogene TRBV3-2) and J is TRBJ2-1; TRBD2 matches at 10 bases. CDR3 nucleotides: TGTGCCAGCAGCCAAGAACTAGCGGGATATTCGAGGGCATGCAATGAGCAGTTCTTC. Amino acid sequence: CASSQELAGYSRACNEQFF.